This note documents a single T cell receptor (beta chain) sequence. Its antigen is not identified. These data come from a study of persistence of HIV-infected CD4 T cells. Overall study: Median time on suppressive ART was seven to nine years. Study findings and constraints: The rare CMV-responding cells with HIV-1 proviruses were not separately TCR-sequenced. TCRbeta richness was lower in CMV- and Gag-responding cells than in anti-CD3/anti-CD28-responding cells.

Sequencing used immunoSEQ version 4 in survey mode. TCRdb keeps only in-frame clones here, not all; method: immunoSEQ multiplex PCR. The data show about 7,000 clones, 70% to 80% seen once. Trimming cost V 0 bases and J 7 bases, with 13 bases left between them. CDR1 is MNHEY and CDR2 is SVGAGI in the germline V gene. The CDR3 runs to 16 residues. The stimulus was lysate of CMV-infected fibroblasts, about 10 ug/mL. CD4+ T cells upregulating both CD40 ligand and CD69 were sorted as responding cells. V usage is TRBV6-5 and J usage is TRBJ1-6, with D possibly TRBD1 on 5 matching bases. This sequence originates from an adult woman with HIV who was CMV-seropositive. Here the sequenced sample was CD4+ T cells sorted from PBMCs after approximately 20-hour stimulation, taken from a patient who received antiretroviral therapy. The CDR3 here is CASSYSNLQANSPLHF. The CDR3, as DNA: TGTGCCAGCAGTTACTCCAATTTACAGGCCAATTCACCCCTCCACTTT.